This T cell receptor beta chain was profiled in a study of Ad26.COV2.S vaccination and SARS-CoV-2 variants (dated by TCRdb to the early 2020s). The study in broad terms: Donors in the vaccine arm were drawn from COV1001, a multicentre, randomized, double-blind, placebo-controlled phase I-IIa trial testing Ad26.COV2.S in healthy adults. Investigators did not know the trial group allocation while performing experiments and assessing outcomes. Ad26.COV2.S was administered intramuscularly at 5 x 10^10 or 1 x 10^11 viral particles, either as a single shot or as two shots given 56 days apart. The TCR-sequenced set comprised approximately 32 samples: about 19 Ad26.COV2.S vaccine recipients, 5 placebo recipients and 8 SARS-CoV-2 convalescent individuals. Trial participants were randomized into five groups of five, in which low-dose or high-dose Ad26.COV2.S was given once or twice, or placebo was given on both occasions. Sequencing of the TCRbeta repertoire served to evaluate the specificity and breadth of SARS-CoV-2-reactive T cell receptors following Ad26.COV2.S vaccination.

For this clone: Its cognate antigen has yet to be identified. No qualities accompany the bases; no much larger clone lies one base away.

The paper's findings and limits, for the study overall: Vaccine and placebo recipients had similar non-spike TCR breadth, a finding consistent with the vaccine containing only spike. Spike-specific TCR breadth was higher in Ad26.COV2.S recipients than in placebo recipients (P = 0.0014). The authors noted that the TCR breadth and depth analyses may have underestimated total T cell responses. After vaccination, substantial breadth of spike-specific CD8+ and CD4+ T cell responses was reported. Comparing responses between vaccine doses or regimens was not something the study was powered to do.

Reading the label with the study, this specimen's treatment or condition is: 15 to 20 received Ad26.COV2.S at low or high dose, single or two shots; 5 received placebo; per-sample allocation not given. Repertoires of vaccine and placebo recipients were sequenced from samples collected on day 63 after the first injection. Between 29 July and 7 August 2020, Cohort 1b enrolled around 25 adults aged 18-55 years at one site in Boston, USA. Ad26.COV2.S was a replication-incompetent adenovirus type 26 vector that expressed a prefusion-stabilized SARS-CoV-2 spike protein derived from the original Wuhan strain. TCRbeta CDR3 regions were sequenced with the immunoSEQ Assay. After extraction, genomic DNA underwent amplification by bias-controlled multiplex PCR, followed by high-throughput sequencing. In the original analysis: To quantify the absolute abundance of every unique TCRbeta CDR3 region, sequences were collapsed and filtered. Usable DNA was measured by amplifying reference genes present in all nucleated cells, and TCRbeta template counts were normalized to that usable DNA to estimate T cell fraction. Repertoire TCRs were annotated as SARS-CoV-2-specific by exact matching of V gene, CDR3 amino acid sequence and J gene to a known reactive TCR set. The reference SARS-CoV-2 TCR set was derived from MIRA and filtered for enrichment in COVID-19-positive ImmuneCODE repertoires, a step that removed public or cross-reactive TCRs. Using the MIRA antigens, annotated TCRs were further analysed by specific ORF or by position within an ORF. Breadth was defined as the number of annotated unique rearrangements divided by the total number of unique productive rearrangements, and depth was defined as the summed frequency of the annotated unique rearrangements. TCR breadth was compared between groups using two-sided Wilcoxon rank-sum tests. Drawn from immuneACCESS, this table holds only the in-frame rearrangements with V and J called that TCRdb kept. Clones are partly lost; checked studies trace under half to an unresolved V gene and leave the rest unexplained. D and trimming come from the DNA, and the V and J calls and clone size come from that table. The sample yields some 270,000 clones; roughly 87% were counted once. The top ten constitute less than 3.5% of the sample.

The V and J ends are trimmed by 2 bases and 2 bases, leaving 13 bases between them. CDR1 and CDR2, looked up from the germline V gene, are KGHSH and LQKENI. The CDR3 has 15 amino acids, counting the end cysteine and phenylalanine. The entry retains the CDR3 DNA only, 45 bases that are in frame from base 1. Sample: peripheral blood, taken in a trial of Ad26.COV2.S vaccine versus placebo. This receptor chain uses TRBV18 and TRBJ2-7; a confident D gene designation cannot be given. The sequence was collected from a person aged 18 to 65 who received the Ad26.COV2.S COVID-19 vaccine or a placebo. CDR3 reads: CASSPMTAAAYEQYF. The DNA sequence reads TGTGCCAGCTCACCAATGACGGCCGCAGCCTACGAGCAGTACTTC.